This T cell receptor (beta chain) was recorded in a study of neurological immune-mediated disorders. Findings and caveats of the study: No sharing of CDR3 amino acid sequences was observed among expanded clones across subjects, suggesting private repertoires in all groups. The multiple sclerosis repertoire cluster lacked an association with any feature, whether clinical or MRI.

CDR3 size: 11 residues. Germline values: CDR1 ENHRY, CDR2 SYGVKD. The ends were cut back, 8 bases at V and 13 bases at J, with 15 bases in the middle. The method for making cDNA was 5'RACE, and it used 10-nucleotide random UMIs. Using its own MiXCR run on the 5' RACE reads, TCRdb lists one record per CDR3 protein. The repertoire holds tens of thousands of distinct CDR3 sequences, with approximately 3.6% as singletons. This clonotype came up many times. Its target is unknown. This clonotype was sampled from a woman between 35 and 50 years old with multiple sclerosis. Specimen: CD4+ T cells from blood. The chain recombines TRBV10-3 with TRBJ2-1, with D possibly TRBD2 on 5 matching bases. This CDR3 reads CAIGESAAQFF. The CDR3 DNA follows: TGTGCCATCGGGGAGTCGGCCGCCCAGTTCTTC.